These T cell receptor beta chains were read from a single sample in a study of PD-1 blockade in classical Hodgkin lymphoma. The data were produced by immunoSEQ multiplex PCR, yet TCRdb's version contains in-frame clones alone and is incomplete. This sample yields 14,000 or so clones, of which about four fifths are seen a single time; 22% belongs to the top ten. The sequencing here drew on peripheral blood mononuclear cells (PBMCs), taken at baseline. All receptors derive from a human donor with classical Hodgkin lymphoma. CDR3s include the opening cysteine and the closing phenylalanine or tryptophan. The order of the fields is CDR3 protein, CDR3 DNA, V gene, D gene, clone size, J gene. The D gene is left open where the match is weak. A clone size is listed for some rows: how often the clone was seen (once, few, many), or a class if it is expanded.

cdr3_aa: CASSQQGGNNYGYTF; cdr3_nt: TGTGCCAGCAGTCAACAGGGGGGAAATAACTATGGCTACACCTTC; v_call: TRBV6-5; d_call: TRBD1; clone_size: -; j_call: TRBJ1-2
cdr3_aa: CASSFTGTGRDGYTF; cdr3_nt: TGCGCCAGCAGCTTTACCGGGACAGGGAGGGATGGCTACACCTTC; v_call: TRBV5-1; d_call: TRBD1; clone_size: -; j_call: TRBJ1-2
cdr3_aa: CASSPGTVNEKLFF; cdr3_nt: TGTGCCAGCTCACCCGGGACGGTAAATGAAAAACTGTTTTTT; v_call: TRBV18; d_call: -; clone_size: -; j_call: TRBJ1-4
cdr3_aa: CASSWGSGGLGTDTQYF; cdr3_nt: TGTGCCAGCAGCTGGGGCAGCGGGGGGTTGGGCACAGATACGCAGTATTTT; v_call: TRBV13; d_call: TRBD2; clone_size: -; j_call: TRBJ2-3
cdr3_aa: CASSGQGNTEAFF; cdr3_nt: TGCGCCAGCAGCGGACAGGGGAATACTGAAGCTTTCTTT; v_call: TRBV4-1; d_call: TRBD1; clone_size: -; j_call: TRBJ1-1
cdr3_aa: CASSFGDGNQPQHF; cdr3_nt: TGTGCCAGCAGTTTCGGGGATGGTAATCAGCCCCAGCATTTT; v_call: TRBV28; d_call: -; clone_size: -; j_call: TRBJ1-5
cdr3_aa: CASSPTADQPQHF; cdr3_nt: TGTGCCAGCTCACCAACAGCTGATCAGCCCCAGCATTTT; v_call: TRBV18; d_call: -; clone_size: -; j_call: TRBJ1-5
cdr3_aa: CASRTRARAFF; cdr3_nt: TGTGCCAGCAGGACGAGGGCGAGAGCTTTCTTT; v_call: TRBV2; d_call: -; clone_size: -; j_call: TRBJ1-1
cdr3_aa: CASSQDEIAREQFF; cdr3_nt: TGCGCCAGCAGCCAAGATGAGATAGCGAGGGAGCAGTTCTTC; v_call: TRBV4-1; d_call: -; clone_size: -; j_call: TRBJ2-1
cdr3_aa: CASSQEAGGGPDTQYF; cdr3_nt: TGCGCCAGCAGTCAGGAGGCAGGGGGCGGGCCAGATACGCAGTATTTT; v_call: TRBV23-1; d_call: TRBD1; clone_size: -; j_call: TRBJ2-3
cdr3_aa: CASSLFRTGGNYGYTF; cdr3_nt: TGTGCCAGCAGCTTATTTAGGACAGGGGGCAATTATGGCTACACCTTC; v_call: TRBV7-2; d_call: TRBD1; clone_size: -; j_call: TRBJ1-2
cdr3_aa: CASSVAGVQETQYF; cdr3_nt: TGTGCCAGCAGCGTAGCCGGGGTCCAAGAGACCCAGTACTTC; v_call: TRBV9; d_call: -; clone_size: -; j_call: TRBJ2-5
cdr3_aa: CASSLSLAGGTYNEQFF; cdr3_nt: TGTGCCAGCAGTTTATCCCTAGCGGGGGGGACCTACAATGAGCAGTTCTTC; v_call: TRBV28; d_call: TRBD2; clone_size: -; j_call: TRBJ2-1
cdr3_aa: CASSESRDRRSYTF; cdr3_nt: TGTGCCAGCAGCGAGAGTCGGGACCGGCGGAGCTACACCTTC; v_call: TRBV9; d_call: -; clone_size: -; j_call: TRBJ1-2
cdr3_aa: CASALEPSYEQYF; cdr3_nt: TGTGCCAGCGCACTCGAGCCATCCTACGAGCAGTACTTC; v_call: TRBV9; d_call: -; clone_size: -; j_call: TRBJ2-7
cdr3_aa: CASSFTPYQETQYF; cdr3_nt: TGTGCCAGCAGCTTTACACCGTACCAAGAGACCCAGTACTTC; v_call: TRBV9; d_call: -; clone_size: -; j_call: TRBJ2-5
cdr3_aa: CASSQETGTHNEQFF; cdr3_nt: TGCGCCAGCAGCCAAGAGACAGGGACGCACAATGAGCAGTTCTTC; v_call: TRBV4-3; d_call: TRBD1; clone_size: -; j_call: TRBJ2-1
cdr3_aa: CAISYTGGTEAFF; cdr3_nt: TGTGCCATCAGTTACACAGGGGGCACTGAAGCTTTCTTT; v_call: TRBV10-3; d_call: TRBD1; clone_size: -; j_call: TRBJ1-1
cdr3_aa: CASSLALSSDEQFF; cdr3_nt: TGTGCCAGCAGCTTAGCGTTGTCTAGCGATGAGCAGTTCTTC; v_call: TRBV7-2; d_call: -; clone_size: -; j_call: TRBJ2-1
cdr3_aa: CASSLEGSNQPQHF; cdr3_nt: TGTGCCAGCAGCTTGGAGGGGAGCAATCAGCCCCAGCATTTT; v_call: TRBV5-5; d_call: -; clone_size: -; j_call: TRBJ1-5
cdr3_aa: CASSLHGQALRTEAFF; cdr3_nt: TGTGCCAGTAGTCTACACGGACAGGCCCTGAGGACTGAAGCTTTCTTT; v_call: TRBV19; d_call: TRBD1; clone_size: -; j_call: TRBJ1-1
cdr3_aa: CASSVEPLPFEQYF; cdr3_nt: TGTGCCAGCAGCGTAGAACCTCTTCCCTTCGAGCAGTACTTC; v_call: TRBV9; d_call: -; clone_size: -; j_call: TRBJ2-7
cdr3_aa: CASRGQQLSSYNSPLHF; cdr3_nt: TGTGCCAGCAGGGGACAGCAACTTAGCTCCTATAATTCACCCCTCCACTTT; v_call: TRBV2; d_call: TRBD1; clone_size: -; j_call: TRBJ1-6
cdr3_aa: CASRQPQGDDEKLFF; cdr3_nt: TGTGCCAGCAGACAGCCCCAGGGAGATGATGAAAAACTGTTTTTT; v_call: TRBV6-6; d_call: -; clone_size: -; j_call: TRBJ1-4
cdr3_aa: CASSSDTGELFF; cdr3_nt: TGTGCCAGCAGTAGTGACACCGGGGAGCTGTTTTTT; v_call: TRBV7-2; d_call: -; clone_size: -; j_call: TRBJ2-2
cdr3_aa: CASNSGGENIQYF; cdr3_nt: TGTGCCAGCAATAGCGGGGGAGAAAACATTCAGTACTTC; v_call: TRBV6-5; d_call: TRBD2; clone_size: once; j_call: TRBJ2-4